This T cell receptor (beta chain) was captured in a study of a mutant IDH1 vaccine in newly diagnosed glioma. Whole-study context: Treated patients were around 60% male, roughly 40% female, mean age 40.4 years.

The CDR3 spans 15 residues. The V and J ends lost 0 bases and 2 bases respectively, with 11 bases between them. CDR1 is MNHEY, CDR2 SMNVEV, per germline (reference sequence). TCRdb's table, derived via immunoSEQ multiplex PCR, lists solely in-frame clones and lacks some. The sample has tens of thousands of clones; roughly 73% are singletons. Sample time point: week 5, during vaccination. Each dose delivered 300 ug of mutant IDH1 20-mer peptide subcutaneously with imiquimod. This clone was observed a single time. Its target is not known. The sequencing used PBMCs, collected from a glioma patient whose treatment included an IDH1 peptide vaccine. The receptor's source is a man aged 50 to 59 with glioma. This chain joins TRBV27 and TRBJ2-7; no firm D call. The CDR3: CASSLSPDRPYEQYF. CDR3 DNA sequence: TGTGCCAGCAGTTTATCGCCCGACCGACCCTACGAGCAGTACTTC.